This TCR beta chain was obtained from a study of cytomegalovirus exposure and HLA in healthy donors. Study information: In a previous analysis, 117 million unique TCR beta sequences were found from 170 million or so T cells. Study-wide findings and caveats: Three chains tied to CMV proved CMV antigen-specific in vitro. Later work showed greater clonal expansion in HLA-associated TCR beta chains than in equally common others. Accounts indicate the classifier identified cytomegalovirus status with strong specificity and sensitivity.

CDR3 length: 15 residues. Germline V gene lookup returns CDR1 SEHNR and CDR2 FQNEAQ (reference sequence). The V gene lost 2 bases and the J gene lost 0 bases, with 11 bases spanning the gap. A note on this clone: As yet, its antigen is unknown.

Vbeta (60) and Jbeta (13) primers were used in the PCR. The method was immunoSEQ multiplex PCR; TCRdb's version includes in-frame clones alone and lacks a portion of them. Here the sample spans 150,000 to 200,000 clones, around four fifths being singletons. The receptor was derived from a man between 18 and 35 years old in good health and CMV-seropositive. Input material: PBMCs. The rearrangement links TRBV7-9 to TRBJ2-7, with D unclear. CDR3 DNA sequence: TGTGCCAGCAGCTTATCCGTACCCTACTCCTACGAGCAGTACTTC. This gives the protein CASSLSVPYSYEQYF.